This T cell receptor beta chain comes out of a study of early T cells in non-severe SARS-CoV-2 infection. Study details: With bulk RNA from unsorted whole blood as input, sequencing yielded unpaired chains.

Germline CDR1 MNHEY, CDR2 SVGAGI. The CDR3 is 13 residues long. A remark on this clonotype: Its target is unknown. This may arise from a read error, as a much more abundant clone is one base away.

Individual cDNA molecules carried attached unique molecular identifiers. TCRdb itself ran the 5' RACE reads through MiXCR, one entry per CDR3 protein. Of 20,000 to 25,000 distinct CDR3 sequences in the sample, 4.7% were seen once. Whole-study results and caveats: The study's VDJdb matching favored anti-spike CD8 responses and missed private and CD4 specificities.

This TCR was recovered from an adult who was a healthcare worker with PCR-confirmed SARS-CoV-2 infection or an uninfected control (not recorded which). Sequencing was carried out using whole blood. J is TRBJ2-6 and V is TRBV6-5; D is perhaps TRBD1 (6 bases). CDR3 sequence (DNA): TGTGCCGGCAGGGGTTCTGGGGCCAGCGTCCTGACCTTC. Amino acid sequence: CAGRGSGASVLTF.